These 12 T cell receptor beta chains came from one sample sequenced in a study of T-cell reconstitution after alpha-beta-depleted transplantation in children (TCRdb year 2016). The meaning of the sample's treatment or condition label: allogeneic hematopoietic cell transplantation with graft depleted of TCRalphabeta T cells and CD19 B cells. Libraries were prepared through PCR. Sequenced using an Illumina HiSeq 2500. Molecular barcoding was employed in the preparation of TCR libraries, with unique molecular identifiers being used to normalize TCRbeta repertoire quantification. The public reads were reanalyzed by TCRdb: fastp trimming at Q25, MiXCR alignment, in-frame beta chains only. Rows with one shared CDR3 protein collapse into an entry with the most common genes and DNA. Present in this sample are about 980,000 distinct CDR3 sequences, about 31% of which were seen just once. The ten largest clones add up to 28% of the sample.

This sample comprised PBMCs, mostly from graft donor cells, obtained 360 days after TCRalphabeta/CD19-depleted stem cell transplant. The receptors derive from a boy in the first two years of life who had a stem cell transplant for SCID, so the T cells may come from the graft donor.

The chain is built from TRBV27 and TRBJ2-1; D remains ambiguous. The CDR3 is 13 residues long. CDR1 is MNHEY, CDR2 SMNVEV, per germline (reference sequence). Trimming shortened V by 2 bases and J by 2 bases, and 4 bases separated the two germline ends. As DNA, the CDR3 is TGTGCCAGCAGTTTAACCCCCTACAATGAGCAGTTCTTC. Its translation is CASSLTPYNEQFF.

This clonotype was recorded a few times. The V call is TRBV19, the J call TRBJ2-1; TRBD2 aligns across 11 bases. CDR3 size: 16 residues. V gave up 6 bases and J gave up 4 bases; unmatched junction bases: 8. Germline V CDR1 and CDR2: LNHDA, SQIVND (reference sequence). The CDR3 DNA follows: TGTGCCAGTAGGTCCCCCGGGACTAGCGGTTACAATGAGCAGTTCTTC. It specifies CASRSPGTSGYNEQFF.

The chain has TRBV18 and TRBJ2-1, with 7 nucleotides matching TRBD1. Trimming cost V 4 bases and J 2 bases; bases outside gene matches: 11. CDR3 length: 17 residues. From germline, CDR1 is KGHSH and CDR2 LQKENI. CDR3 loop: CASSRFPQGSTYNEQFF. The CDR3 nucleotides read TGTGCCAGCTCACGATTTCCACAGGGGAGCACCTACAATGAGCAGTTCTTC.

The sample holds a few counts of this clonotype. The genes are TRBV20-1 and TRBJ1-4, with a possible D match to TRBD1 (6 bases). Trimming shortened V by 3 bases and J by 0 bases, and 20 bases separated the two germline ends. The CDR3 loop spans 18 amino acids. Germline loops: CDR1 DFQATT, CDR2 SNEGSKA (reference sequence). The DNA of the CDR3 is TGCAGTGCTAGGGGCATCGGGGGCGCGGAGGCAACTAATGAAAAACTGTTTTTT. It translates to CSARGIGGAEATNEKLFF.

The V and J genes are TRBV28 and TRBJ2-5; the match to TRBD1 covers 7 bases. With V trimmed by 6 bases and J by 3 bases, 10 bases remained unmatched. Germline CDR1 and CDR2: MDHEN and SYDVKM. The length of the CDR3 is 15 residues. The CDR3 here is CASSLQGTPKETQYF. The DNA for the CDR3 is TGTGCCAGCAGCCTACAGGGGACACCAAAAGAGACCCAGTACTTC.

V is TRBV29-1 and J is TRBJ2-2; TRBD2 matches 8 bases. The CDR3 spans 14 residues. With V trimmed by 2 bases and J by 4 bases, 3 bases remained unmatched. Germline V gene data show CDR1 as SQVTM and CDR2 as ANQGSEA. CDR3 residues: CSVEILAGTGELFF. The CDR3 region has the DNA TGCAGCGTTGAAATCCTAGCGGGCACCGGGGAGCTGTTTTTT.

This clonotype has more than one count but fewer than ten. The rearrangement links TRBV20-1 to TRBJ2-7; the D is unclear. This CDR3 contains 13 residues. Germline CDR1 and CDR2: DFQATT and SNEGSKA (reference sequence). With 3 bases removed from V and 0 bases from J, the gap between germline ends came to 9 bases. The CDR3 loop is CSASPDPSYEQYF. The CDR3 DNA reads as TGCAGTGCTAGCCCCGACCCCTCCTACGAGCAGTACTTC.

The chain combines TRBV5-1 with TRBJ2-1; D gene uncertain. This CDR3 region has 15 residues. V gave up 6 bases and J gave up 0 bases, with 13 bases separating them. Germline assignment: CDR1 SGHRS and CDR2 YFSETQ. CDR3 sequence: CASKGWSGSYNEQFF. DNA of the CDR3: TGCGCCAGCAAGGGATGGAGTGGCTCCTACAATGAGCAGTTCTTC.

The CDR3 protein is CASSSRGASGEQYF. The CDR3 coding sequence is TGTGCCAGCAGCTCCCGGGGGGCAAGTGGCGAGCAGTACTTC. This sequence joins TRBV7-2 and TRBJ2-7; tentative D call: TRBD2 (7 bases). Germline loops: CDR1 SGHTA, CDR2 FQGNSA. Trimming left V 4 bases short and J 6 bases short, with 16 bases between. CDR3 length: 14 residues. Filled out from reference TRBV7-2 and TRBJ2-7, the complete variable domain reads GAGVSQSPSNKVTEKGKDVELRCDPISGHTALYWYRQSLGQGLEFLIYFQGNSAPDKSGLPSDRFSAERTGGSVSTLTIQRTQQEDSAVYLCASSSRGASGEQYFGPGTRLTVT.

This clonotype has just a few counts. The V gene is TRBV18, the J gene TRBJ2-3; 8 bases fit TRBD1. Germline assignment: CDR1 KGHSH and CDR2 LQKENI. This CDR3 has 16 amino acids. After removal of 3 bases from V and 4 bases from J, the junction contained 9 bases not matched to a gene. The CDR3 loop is CASSPGSGGFSDTQYF. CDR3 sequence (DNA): TGTGCCAGCTCACCTGGGTCAGGGGGCTTCTCAGATACGCAGTATTTT.

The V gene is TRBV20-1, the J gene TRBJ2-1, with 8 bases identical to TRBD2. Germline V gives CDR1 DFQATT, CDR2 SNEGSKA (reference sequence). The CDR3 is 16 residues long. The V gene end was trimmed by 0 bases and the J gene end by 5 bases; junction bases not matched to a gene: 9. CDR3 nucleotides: TGCAGTGCTAGAGATCCGTTACTAGCGGAGAACAATGAGCAGTTCTTC. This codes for CSARDPLLAENNEQFF.

CDR3 sequence reads: CASSGTGGDNEQFF. As DNA, the CDR3 is TGTGCCAGCAGCGGGACAGGGGGAGACAATGAGCAGTTCTTC. This chain connects TRBV9 to TRBJ2-1, with 10 bases matching TRBD1. The CDR3 spans 14 residues. CDR1 is SGDLS, CDR2 YYNGEE, per germline. Trimming removed 3 bases from V and 5 bases from J; junction bases left unmatched: 2.